This TCR beta chain derives from a study of blood T cell repertoires in COVID-19. Generated by immunoSEQ multiplex PCR, the TCRdb table keeps only in-frame clones and is missing some. The top ten hold over 9.5% of the sample, which has 180,000 or so clones, over 75% seen once. The junction had 6 bases not matched to a gene; V was cut back by 0 bases and J by 8 bases. CDR1 is MNHNS, CDR2 SASEGT, per germline. This CDR3 spans 15 amino acids. The specimen was peripheral blood. This chain connects TRBV6-1 to TRBJ1-1; 10 positions agree with TRBD1. The origin of this receptor is a human donor with active or convalescent COVID-19. The donor label of this sample is uncertain. CDR3 nucleotide sequence: TGTGCCAGCAGTGAAGCCCCGGGACAGGGGTTCGAAGCTTTCTTT. It codes for CASSEAPGQGFEAFF.